This T cell receptor (beta chain) was documented in a study of human T cells and chemical hapten exposure. Study outcomes and limitations: Sensitizing to DPC left TCRs with a frequency above 1 in 1000 unaltered. Expanded TCRs showed more large CDR3 clusters than pre-sensitization or healthy control sets.

The length of the CDR3 is 13 residues. Between the trimmed V and J ends, which lost 6 bases and 7 bases, there was a span of 16 bases. Separate cDNA molecules received unique molecular identifiers, which the library attached to them. In the source study's methods: The number of TCRs in each sample had a median of approximately 99,000 and spanned about 23,224 to 690,600. TCRdb re-analysed the RACE reads in MiXCR, keeping a single row per CDR3 protein. None of the V and J calls come from the authors' own analysis; TCRdb made them. The top ten hold about 1.5% of the sample, which has tens of thousands of distinct CDR3 sequences, approximately 6.7% seen once. On this clonotype: Its antigen is as yet unknown. A much larger clone lies one base from this, so it may be a read error.

Regarding time point: pre-sensitization, week 0. Treatment indicated: therapeutic diphenylcyclopropenone sensitization with weekly scalp DPC. This chain uses TRBV12-3 or TRBV12-4 with TRBJ2-7; possible D gene TRBD2, 5 bases. Sequenced material: whole blood, taken in connection with sensitization to the hapten diphenylcyclopropenone (DPC). The clonotype originates from a woman aged 30 to 39 with alopecia areata. Some clones in this sample may be carry-over from other donors' samples. The DNA for the CDR3 is TGTGCCAGCAGCTCTGTCCGAAGCGGAGAGCAGTACTTC. It is translated as CASSSVRSGEQYF.